These 25 T cell receptor beta chains share one sample of origin, sequenced in a study of blood T cell repertoires in COVID-19. Assay used: immunoSEQ multiplex PCR; TCRdb lists only in-frame clones, some missing. The sample records about 170,000 clones, under 85% being singletons. Sequenced sample: peripheral blood. The receptor set was obtained from a man aged 60 to 75 who had recovered from COVID-19.

This chain uses TRBV3-1 (or the pseudogene TRBV3-2) with TRBJ2-3, with TRBD2 matching over 9 bases. CDR1 is LGHDT, CDR2 YNNKEL, per germline (reference sequence). The junction had 1 base not matched to a gene; V was cut back by 3 bases and J by 9 bases. The CDR3 has 12 amino acids. The CDR3 sequence: CASSQTSGTQYF. The CDR3, as DNA: TGTGCCAGCAGCCAGACTAGCGGAACGCAGTATTTT.

The chain is built from TRBV4-3 and TRBJ1-2, with 9 bases aligning to TRBD1. From germline, CDR1 is LGHNA and CDR2 YSLEER. Trimming took 4 bases from V and 0 from J; bases not matched to a gene: 15. The CDR3 has 19 amino acids. Here the CDR3 DNA reads TGCGCCAGCAGCCGCCGCCGGACAGGGGTAGATGGTTCTAACTATGGCTACACCTTC. It specifies CASSRRRTGVDGSNYGYTF.

This chain links TRBV27 with TRBJ1-2; possibly TRBD1 for D (6 bases). Trimming removed 6 bases at V and 10 bases at J, with 21 bases between. The CDR3 loop spans 14 amino acids. The germline CDR1 and CDR2 sequences are MNHEY and SMNVEV (reference sequence). The CDR3 region is CASRPGGRGRVYTF. CDR3 nucleotides: TGTGCCAGCAGGCCGGGGGGGCGGGGACGTGTCTACACCTTC.

This chain joins TRBV11-3 and TRBJ2-5; 12 nucleotides match TRBD2. Germline CDR1 SGHNT, CDR2 YENEEA. J lost 4 bases, V lost 5 bases, and 5 bases had no gene match. The length of the CDR3 is 15 residues. The CDR3 nucleotides are TGTGCCAGCAGCCTAGCGGGGGGGCCGGGAGAGACCCAGTACTTC. Residues: CASSLAGGPGETQYF.

This chain connects TRBV7-3 to TRBJ2-3, with 13 bases aligning to TRBD2. Trimming cost V 5 bases and J 3 bases; bases outside gene matches: 5. Germline assignment: CDR1 SGHTA and CDR2 FQGTGA. The CDR3 totals 16 residues. The CDR3 region has the DNA TGTGCCAGCAGCATAGGACTAGCGGGGGAGACAGATACGCAGTATTTT. It encodes CASSIGLAGETDTQYF. The full variable domain, with the rest looked up from reference TRBV7-3 and TRBJ2-3, is GAGVSQTPSNKVTEKGKYVELRCDPISGHTALYWYRQSLGQGPEFLIYFQGTGAADDSGLPNDRFFAVRPEGSVSTLKIQRTERGDSAVYLCASSIGLAGETDTQYFGPGTRLTVL.

This clone was seen a few times. The chain carries TRBV5-4 and TRBJ1-1, with D unresolved. Germline CDR1 reads SGHNT; CDR2 reads YYREEE (reference sequence). This CDR3 comprises 13 residues. Trimming removed 2 bases from V and 5 bases from J, with 10 bases in between. The chain's CDR3 is CASSFSRETEAFF. For the CDR3, the DNA is TGTGCCAGCAGCTTCTCTAGGGAGACTGAAGCTTTCTTT.

The V gene is TRBV19, the J gene TRBJ2-1, with TRBD2 as a possible D gene (5 bases). Trimming removed 9 bases at V and 4 bases at J, with 16 bases between. In germline, CDR1 is LNHDA, CDR2 SQIVND (reference sequence). This CDR3 comprises 14 residues. The DNA for the CDR3 is TGTGCCAGCTCCGGACTTCCCAGTTACAATGAGCAGTTCTTC. This codes for CASSGLPSYNEQFF.

This clone has a single count. For the CDR3, the DNA is TGTGCCAGCAGCTATTCTAGTGGGGGGACTGAAGCTTTCTTT. Its translation is CASSYSSGGTEAFF. The gene calls are TRBV7-9 and TRBJ1-1; a weak D match, TRBD1 (5 bases). Trimming removed 4 bases at V and 5 bases at J, with 14 bases between. Germline CDR1 and CDR2: SEHNR and FQNEAQ (reference sequence). The CDR3 runs to 14 residues.

This chain uses TRBV3-1 (or the pseudogene TRBV3-2) with TRBJ2-3; 8 bases match TRBD1. J lost 3 bases, V lost 1 base, and 6 bases had no gene match. Per germline, CDR1 LGHDT and CDR2 YNNKEL (reference sequence). This CDR3 comprises 16 residues. CDR3 DNA sequence: TGTGCCAGCAGCCAAGCTACAGGGGGATGGACAGATACGCAGTATTTT. Translating it yields CASSQATGGWTDTQYF.

This chain joins TRBV7-8 and TRBJ1-2, with D possibly matching TRBD1 (5 bases). V lost 4 bases to trimming and J lost 4 bases, with 13 bases between them. The CDR3 is 14 amino acids. Germline V gene lookup returns CDR1 SGHVS and CDR2 FQNEAQ. The CDR3 here is CASSWTLVRYGYTF. CDR3 coding DNA: TGTGCCAGCAGCTGGACATTAGTGCGCTATGGCTACACCTTC.

This clone was counted between two and nine times. As DNA, the CDR3 is TGTGCCAGCACGGGTCGCCTGTCCCGTTTCAGGGGGCGAAACACCGGGGAGCTGTTTTTT. Encoded protein: CASTGRLSRFRGRNTGELFF. This chain uses TRBV27 with TRBJ2-2, with 8 bases that match TRBD1. CDR1 is MNHEY, CDR2 SMNVEV, per germline (reference sequence). J lost 2 bases, V lost 7 bases, and 21 bases had no gene match. The CDR3 loop spans 20 amino acids.

This chain uses TRBV5-4 with TRBJ2-7, with D possibly matching TRBD1 (9 bases). Germline-derived CDR1 and CDR2 are SGHNT and YYREEE (reference sequence). The CDR3 is 15 residues long. V gave up 9 bases and J gave up 1 base, with 20 bases separating them. The CDR3 region is CAISGGTGISYEQYF. CDR3 nucleotides: TGTGCCATCTCGGGGGGGACAGGGATTTCCTACGAGCAGTACTTC.

The V call is TRBV6-5, the J call TRBJ2-7; D is uncertain. Germline loops: CDR1 MNHEY, CDR2 SVGAGI. The germline V and J ends were trimmed by 4 bases and 4 bases, with 8 bases remaining between them. The CDR3 is 12 residues long. CDR3 DNA: TGTGCCAGCAGTTCACAGTCTTACGAGCAGTACTTC. As protein: CASSSQSYEQYF.

V is TRBV5-6 and J is TRBJ1-2; possibly TRBD1 for D (5 bases). Per the germline V gene, CDR1 is SGHDT and CDR2 is YYEEEE. Trimming shortened V by 4 bases and J by 3 bases, and 10 bases separated the two germline ends. The CDR3 runs to 13 residues. In DNA form, the CDR3 reads TGTGCCAGCAGCGTCGGGGGGGACTATGGCTACACCTTC. Protein: CASSVGGDYGYTF.

This sequence joins TRBV3-1 (or the pseudogene TRBV3-2) and TRBJ1-1, with D unresolved. The V end was cut by 0 bases, the J end by 5 bases, with 10 bases between. CDR3 length: 14 residues. CDR1 and CDR2 (germline): LGHDT, YNNKEL (reference sequence). CDR3 region: CASSQEVSGTEAFF. DNA of the CDR3: TGTGCCAGCAGCCAAGAAGTCAGCGGAACTGAAGCTTTCTTT.

V usage is TRBV7-8 and J usage is TRBJ1-2; no reliable D call. Trimming pared 10 bases from V and 0 bases from J, leaving 15 bases between. CDR3 length: 14 residues. The V gene's germline CDR1 is SGHVS and CDR2 FQNEAQ. Here the CDR3 DNA reads TGTGCCATCTTAGGTGCGGGAGCTAACTATGGCTACACCTTC. As protein: CAILGAGANYGYTF.

The chain is built from TRBV3-1 (or the pseudogene TRBV3-2) and TRBJ2-4, with D possibly TRBD2 on 6 matching bases. Germline V gene sequence: CDR1 LGHDT, CDR2 YNNKEL (reference sequence). The V end lost 4 bases, the J end lost 8 bases, and 18 bases lay between the germline ends. CDR3 length equals 15 residues. The CDR3 region is CASSPPLPGVDIQYF. DNA of the CDR3: TGTGCCAGCAGCCCTCCCCTCCCGGGAGTGGACATTCAGTACTTC.

V gene TRBV6-5 combines with J gene TRBJ2-3; D is perhaps TRBD1 (6 bases). Germline CDR1 is MNHEY and CDR2 is SVGAGI. The germline V and J ends were trimmed by 6 bases and 1 base, with 11 bases remaining between them. The CDR3 has 14 residues. The CDR3 loop reads CASSAWTGTDTQYF. The DNA of the CDR3 is TGTGCCAGCAGCGCTTGGACAGGCACAGATACGCAGTATTTT.

This chain links TRBV5-1 with TRBJ2-5; D might be TRBD2 (6 bases). From germline, CDR1 is SGHRS and CDR2 YFSETQ. V was pared by 4 bases and J by 2 bases, with 12 bases between. The CDR3 loop spans 14 amino acids. For the CDR3, the DNA is TGCGCCAGCAGCGGAGGGGAAGGGCAAGAGACCCAGTACTTC. Translating gives CASSGGEGQETQYF.

This clone was observed a handful of times. The CDR3 protein is CASGLAGQETQYF. The CDR3 nucleotides are TGTGCCTCGGGACTAGCGGGTCAAGAGACCCAGTACTTC. The gene calls are TRBV24-1 and TRBJ2-5, with 12 bases lining up with TRBD2. The CDR3 is made up of 13 amino acids. The germline CDR1 and CDR2 sequences are KGHDR and SFDVKD. V was clipped by 12 bases and J by 2 bases; unmatched bases: 3.

V gene TRBV10-3 combines with J gene TRBJ2-1; 9 nucleotides match TRBD2. The germline gives CDR1 ENHRY, CDR2 SYGVKD. V was pared by 8 bases and J by 5 bases, with 10 bases of the junction left unmatched. The CDR3 sequence is 15 residues long. The CDR3 nucleotides read TGTGCCATCTCCCTCCTAGCGGGGAGAGACAATGAGCAGTTCTTC. This encodes CAISLLAGRDNEQFF.

V is TRBV5-1 and J is TRBJ2-7; D is uncertain. Germline-derived CDR1 and CDR2 are SGHRS and YFSETQ. V lost 4 bases and J 4 bases, leaving 12 bases between the germline ends. The CDR3 runs 13 residues. The CDR3 DNA sequence: TGCGCCAGCAGCCCCGGAGTGGAGTACGAGCAGTACTTC. Protein sequence: CASSPGVEYEQYF. Looking up the rest from reference TRBV5-1 and TRBJ2-7 gives the full variable domain: KAGVTQTPRYLIKTRGQQVTLSCSPISGHRSVSWYQQTPGQGLQFLFEYFSETQRNKGNFPGRFSGRQFSNSRSEMNVSTLELGDSALYLCASSPGVEYEQYFGPGTRLTVT.

The genes are TRBV27 and TRBJ2-2, with D possibly being TRBD2 (5 bases). CDR1 is MNHEY, CDR2 SMNVEV, per germline (reference sequence). The CDR3 is 16 residues long. Trimming took off 2 bases at V and 0 bases at J, with 10 bases between the two ends. The CDR3 loop reads CASSLNGGPNTGELFF. CDR3 in DNA: TGTGCCAGCAGTTTAAATGGAGGTCCGAACACCGGGGAGCTGTTTTTT.

V usage is TRBV19 and J usage is TRBJ2-3, with TRBD1 identical over 7 bases. This CDR3 region has 13 residues. Germline V gives CDR1 LNHDA, CDR2 SQIVND (reference sequence). V lost 6 bases to trimming and J lost 4 bases; unmatched junction nucleotides: 4. CDR3 loop: CASRKQGPDTQYF. CDR3 sequence (DNA): TGTGCCAGTAGGAAACAGGGGCCAGATACGCAGTATTTT.

The chain uses TRBV18 and TRBJ1-2, with 7 bases aligning to TRBD1. The CDR3 totals 14 residues. Looked up from germline, CDR1 is KGHSH and CDR2 is LQKENI. The V gene end was trimmed by 5 bases and the J gene end by 4 bases; junction bases not matched to a gene: 7. This CDR3 reads CASSSGGFGYGYTF. The CDR3 DNA reads as TGTGCCAGCTCATCAGGGGGTTTTGGCTATGGCTACACCTTC.